The 8 T cell receptor beta chains given below trace back to one sample, sequenced in a study of shared clonotypes between healthy human individuals. Using immunoSEQ multiplex PCR, the repertoire was profiled, and TCRdb retains in-frame clones only, with some absent. In the table there are about 680,000 clones, 73% of which are singletons. Input material: memory CD4+ T cells sorted from blood. The subset was: CD45RA-negative fraction. Receptors originate from a woman in her 30s in good health.

The chain uses TRBV30 and TRBJ2-1, with a tentative D call TRBD2 (5 bases). The V and J ends lost 3 bases and 1 base respectively, with 13 bases between them. Germline V CDR1 and CDR2: GTSNPN, SVGIG (reference sequence). The CDR3 consists of 15 residues. CDR3 protein: CAWRGYGESYNEQFF. The DNA for the CDR3 is TGTGCCTGGAGGGGGTACGGGGAATCCTACAATGAGCAGTTCTTC.

With regard to this clone: Additional DNA sequences in this sample encode the identical CDR3. The chain joins TRBV2 to TRBJ1-2; D gene unclear. Germline V CDR1 and CDR2: SNHLY, FYNNEI. CDR3 length: 14 amino acids. Trimming removed 2 bases from V and 1 base from J, with 8 bases in between. The CDR3 DNA is TGTGCCAGCAGTGAACGGGGAAATAACTATGGCTACACCTTC. Translated, it gives CASSERGNNYGYTF.

CDR3 residues: CETRGAGNQPQHF. The CDR3 nucleotides read TGTGAGACACGGGGGGCAGGCAATCAGCCCCAGCATTTT. The chain has TRBV28 and TRBJ1-5, with D possibly being TRBD1 (6 bases). The CDR3 runs 13 residues. The germline CDR1 and CDR2 sequences are MDHEN and SYDVKM.

In DNA, the CDR3 is TGTGCCAGCGCCAGGACCTCATACCGGGACGGAATATACAATGAGCAGTTCTTC. It yields the protein CASARTSYRDGIYNEQFF. V gene TRBV19 combines with J gene TRBJ2-1; the D gene could be TRBD1 or TRBD2 (5 bases each). The germline gives CDR1 LNHDA, CDR2 SQIVND (reference sequence). This CDR3 comprises 18 residues. The V end lost 9 bases, the J end lost 4 bases, and 28 bases lay between the germline ends.

This clone has a count of ten or more. Within the sample, other DNA sequences also encode this same CDR3. J is TRBJ1-1 and V is TRBV5-1; 7 nucleotides align to TRBD1. Looked up from germline, CDR1 is SGHRS and CDR2 is YFSETQ. The J segment lost 4 bases and the V segment lost 3 bases, leaving 9 bases of the junction unmatched. This CDR3 spans 15 amino acids. The CDR3 nucleotides read TGCGCCAGCAGCTCTTCCGGGACAGAAGGCACTGAAGCTTTCTTT. Residues: CASSSSGTEGTEAFF.

The rearrangement links TRBV27 to TRBJ2-7; D gene ambiguous. Looked up from germline, CDR1 is MNHEY and CDR2 is SMNVEV (reference sequence). CDR3 length equals 10 residues. V was shortened by 8 bases and J by 2 bases, with 4 bases between the two germline ends. The CDR3 DNA is TGTGCCAGCGGGCCCTACGAGCAGTACTTC. Translating gives CASGPYEQYF.

CDR3 sequence: CASRRDREAGELFF. CDR3 DNA sequence: TGTGCCAGCAGGAGGGACAGGGAGGCCGGGGAGCTGTTTTTT. The chain couples TRBV27 to TRBJ2-2; 9 bases match TRBD1. This CDR3 is 14 amino acids long. CDR1 and CDR2 (germline): MNHEY, SMNVEV (reference sequence). V trimming: 6 bases; J trimming: 6 bases; junction bases outside the gene matches: 5.

The chain uses TRBV5-1 and TRBJ2-1; D perhaps matches TRBD1 (5 bases). The CDR3 length is 12 residues. The germline V gene encodes CDR1 SGHRS and CDR2 YFSETQ. With 4 bases removed from V and 8 bases from J, the gap between germline ends came to 10 bases. The DNA for the CDR3 is TGCGCCAGCAGCCTAGGGGTGGATGAGCAGTTCTTC. This sequence encodes CASSLGVDEQFF.